Reported below is one TCR beta chain. This clonotype has more than one count but fewer than ten. What this receptor recognizes is not known. No clone much larger than this one lies a single base away; base qualities are absent. This entry is derived from a study of CD8 T cells in ankylosing spondylitis (TCRdb year 2017). About the investigation overall: T cell receptor beta repertoires were profiled in healthy donors and ankylosing spondylitis patients so that disease-linked TCR variants could be found. The full study cohort comprised around 25 ankylosing spondylitis patients and 110 or so healthy donors. Samples of peripheral blood were taken, and for ankylosing spondylitis patients, synovial fluid was collected as well.

The germline V end is reduced by 3 bases and the J end by 9 bases; junction bases left unmatched: 0. As encoded in the germline V gene, CDR1 is SGHRS while CDR2 is YFSETQ. CDR3 length: 11 amino acids, cysteine to phenylalanine. CDR3 DNA is the only sequence kept; it has 33 bases, read in frame from the first base. The full study reports these points: The disease-linked clones were reported as significantly enriched in matched synovial fluid samples from ankylosing spondylitis patients. A CD8+ phenotype was shown by the disease-linked clones, which were found at relatively low frequencies in peripheral blood. A TCR beta motif made up of several highly homologous amino acid variants appeared to be characteristic of blood from ankylosing spondylitis patients. Some of the motif variants had been reported before in the synovial fluid and blood of reactive arthritis patients, a finding that suggests common disease-initiation mechanisms.

The sequencer listed for this sample is Illumina HiSeq 2500. TCR beta libraries were prepared by quantitative 5'-RACE with molecular barcodes. From the authors' description of their analysis: To identify disease-linked TCR variants, a new computational method was used, one built on a probabilistic model of VDJ rearrangement. TCRdb trimmed public reads at Q25 via fastp, called clones via MiXCR and kept in-frame beta chains. Each record represents a unique CDR3 protein, reported with the most common genes and DNA among its rows. TCRdb's processing, not the authors' own work, is the source of the V and J calls. The sample yields fewer than 250,000 distinct CDR3 sequences; 10% were counted once. The ten top clones hold under 25% of the sample.

The sequence was collected from a male donor with ankylosing spondylitis or in good health (not recorded which). Recombination connected TRBV5-1 to TRBJ2-1, with 7 bases matching TRBD2. The sample comprised blood, either unsorted or a sorted T cell fraction (not recorded which). At the DNA level, the sequence is TGCGCCAGCAGCTGGGAGGGTGAGCAGTTCTTC. Its protein is CASSWEGEQFF.